This is a list of T cell receptor beta chains from one sample in a study of metastatic and nonmetastatic thyroid tumors. TCRdb re-clonotyped the PCR reads through MiXCR. The table has about 45,000 clones, more than 3% seen once. The sequenced material came from blood. The receptors here all came from a female donor with papillary thyroid cancer or a benign thyroid nodule (not recorded which). Some clones in this sample may be carry-over from other donors' samples. The CDR3 runs from the conserved cysteine through the conserved F or W. D genes are given only for firm matches. Size is omitted from some rows. Given values are once, few, many or a class for expanded clones.

j_call: TRBJ2-7
v_call: TRBV6-1
clone_size: few
d_call: NA
cdr3_aa: CASSPGGVHEQYF
cdr3_nt: TGTGCCAGCAGCCCTGGAGGGGTCCACGAGCAGTACTTC

j_call: TRBJ2-3
v_call: TRBV4-2
clone_size: many
d_call: NA
cdr3_aa: CASSQEGLATGRDTQYF
cdr3_nt: TGTGCCAGCAGCCAAGAGGGGCTAGCGACTGGACGAGATACGCAGTATTTT

j_call: TRBJ2-7
v_call: TRBV6-2/TRBV6-3
clone_size: NA
d_call: NA
cdr3_aa: CASSLASRDEQCF
cdr3_nt: TGTGCCAGCAGTTTAGCTAGCCGGGACGAGCAGTGCTTC

j_call: TRBJ2-3
v_call: TRBV5-5
clone_size: many
d_call: NA
cdr3_aa: CASSLGETDTQYF
cdr3_nt: TGTGCCAGCAGCTTAGGGGAAACAGATACGCAGTATTTT

j_call: TRBJ2-2
v_call: TRBV12-3/TRBV12-4
clone_size: NA
d_call: TRBD2
cdr3_aa: CASSASSGSIGELFF
cdr3_nt: TGTGCCAGCAGTGCCTCTAGCGGGAGTATCGGGGAGCTGTTTTTT

j_call: TRBJ2-7
v_call: TRBV7-9
clone_size: few
d_call: TRBD1
cdr3_aa: CASSVGAGTGKYEQYF
cdr3_nt: TGTGCCAGCAGCGTAGGGGCCGGGACAGGGAAATACGAGCAGTACTTC

j_call: TRBJ1-2
v_call: TRBV6-1
clone_size: few
d_call: TRBD1
cdr3_aa: CASIPVTWTGVYGYTF
cdr3_nt: TGTGCCAGCATCCCAGTAACGTGGACAGGGGTCTATGGCTACACCTTC

j_call: TRBJ2-1
v_call: TRBV19
clone_size: many
d_call: TRBD2
cdr3_aa: CASSILSRAGVNEQFF
cdr3_nt: TGTGCCAGTAGTATATTAAGCCGAGCGGGAGTCAATGAGCAGTTCTTC

j_call: TRBJ2-7
v_call: TRBV28
clone_size: NA
d_call: TRBD1
cdr3_aa: CASSSFRDQGQGYEQYF
cdr3_nt: TGTGCCAGCAGTTCCTTTAGGGACCAAGGACAGGGCTACGAGCAGTACTTC

j_call: TRBJ2-2
v_call: TRBV10-1
clone_size: many
d_call: TRBD2
cdr3_aa: CASSREGTGELFF
cdr3_nt: TGCGCCAGCAGTAGGGAGGGGACCGGGGAGCTGTTTTTT

j_call: TRBJ2-7
v_call: TRBV5-1
clone_size: few
d_call: TRBD1
cdr3_aa: CASVDPGWTGPYEQYF
cdr3_nt: TGCGCCAGCGTGGATCCTGGTTGGACAGGCCCTTACGAGCAGTACTTC

j_call: TRBJ2-7
v_call: TRBV24-1
clone_size: NA
d_call: TRBD2
cdr3_aa: CATSLGGAYEQYF
cdr3_nt: TGTGCCACCAGTCTGGGAGGGGCTTACGAGCAGTACTTC

j_call: TRBJ2-3
v_call: TRBV20-1
clone_size: NA
d_call: TRBD2
cdr3_aa: CSAKKTSGRAVTQYF
cdr3_nt: TGCAGTGCTAAAAAGACTAGCGGGAGGGCCGTTACGCAGTATTTT

j_call: TRBJ1-5
v_call: TRBV30
clone_size: medium-sized
d_call: NA
cdr3_aa: CAWGPGTHSNQPQHF
cdr3_nt: TGTGCCTGGGGCCCCGGGACCCATAGCAATCAGCCCCAGCATTTT

j_call: TRBJ1-4
v_call: TRBV28
clone_size: many
d_call: TRBD1
cdr3_aa: CASSLWGQHHEKLFF
cdr3_nt: TGTGCCAGCAGTTTATGGGGACAGCACCATGAAAAACTGTTTTTT

j_call: TRBJ2-5
v_call: TRBV11-3
clone_size: many
d_call: TRBD1
cdr3_aa: CASSQLTGGGETQYF
cdr3_nt: TGTGCCAGCAGCCAATTGACAGGGGGCGGAGAGACCCAGTACTTC

j_call: TRBJ2-7
v_call: TRBV6-5
clone_size: NA
d_call: TRBD1
cdr3_aa: CASSSGTGVYEQYF
cdr3_nt: TGTGCCAGCAGTTCCGGGACAGGGGTGTACGAGCAGTACTTC

j_call: TRBJ1-1
v_call: TRBV6-4
clone_size: NA
d_call: NA
cdr3_aa: CASSANSWGNTEAFF
cdr3_nt: TGTGCCAGCAGCGCAAATTCGTGGGGGAACACTGAAGCTTTCTTT

j_call: TRBJ1-6
v_call: TRBV12-3/TRBV12-4
clone_size: few
d_call: TRBD1
cdr3_aa: CAKGQGARRLFHF
cdr3_nt: TGTGCCAAAGGACAGGGGGCCCGACGTTTGTTCCACTTT

j_call: TRBJ2-7
v_call: TRBV20-1
clone_size: many
d_call: NA
cdr3_aa: CSARDWGDSSYEQYF
cdr3_nt: TGCAGTGCTAGAGATTGGGGGGACAGCTCCTACGAGCAGTACTTC

j_call: TRBJ2-3
v_call: TRBV6-2/TRBV6-3
clone_size: many
d_call: TRBD2
cdr3_aa: CASRLAGGDTQYF
cdr3_nt: TGTGCCAGTCGACTAGCGGGAGGAGATACGCAGTATTTT

j_call: TRBJ1-1
v_call: TRBV20-1
clone_size: NA
d_call: NA
cdr3_aa: CSASLQQNTEAFF
cdr3_nt: TGCAGTGCTAGCCTACAGCAGAACACTGAAGCTTTCTTT

j_call: TRBJ2-7
v_call: TRBV5-6
clone_size: many
d_call: NA
cdr3_aa: CASSLMGSGTTLPFYEQYF
cdr3_nt: TGTGCCAGCAGCTTGATGGGCAGCGGGACAACTCTGCCTTTCTACGAGCAGTACTTC

j_call: TRBJ2-1
v_call: TRBV7-9
clone_size: NA
d_call: TRBD2
cdr3_aa: CASSPGLAGENEQFF
cdr3_nt: TGTGCCAGCAGCCCCGGACTAGCGGGGGAAAATGAGCAGTTCTTC

j_call: TRBJ2-7
v_call: TRBV20-1
clone_size: NA
d_call: NA
cdr3_aa: CSRSTGIGREQYF
cdr3_nt: TGCAGCAGATCGACAGGCATTGGACGGGAGCAGTACTTC

j_call: TRBJ1-4
v_call: TRBV11-2
clone_size: many
d_call: TRBD1
cdr3_aa: CASSLGDRGRTNEKLFF
cdr3_nt: TGTGCCAGCAGCTTAGGGGACAGGGGAAGAACTAATGAAAAACTGTTTTTT

j_call: TRBJ2-3
v_call: TRBV11-2
clone_size: few
d_call: NA
cdr3_aa: CASSLGGLESGTDTQYF
cdr3_nt: TGTGCCAGCAGCTTAGGGGGACTCGAATCAGGGACAGATACGCAGTATTTT